One sample yielded the 10 T cell receptor beta chains listed below, sequenced in a study of technical replicates of blood from several donors (dated by TCRdb to about 2017). The library was prepared using the immunoSEQ multiplex PCR assay. The source is immuneACCESS, and TCRdb retained only in-frame sequences with V and J called. Part of the clones is not carried over; for the studies checked, unresolved V genes explain less than half of this, and the remainder is unexplained. The sample table lists under 85,000 clones, just under 95% of them with a count of one. The top ten constitute about 0.37% of the sample. Material for sequencing was T cells isolated from PBMCs. These receptors came from a human donor in good health.

This chain links TRBV7-6 with TRBJ2-1; tentative D call: TRBD1 (6 bases). Per germline, CDR1 SGHVS and CDR2 FNYEAQ. This CDR3 is built from 16 residues. The V gene lost 4 bases and the J gene lost 2 bases, with 15 bases spanning the gap. CDR3 region: CASSSLSGDPYNEQFF. DNA of the CDR3: TGTGCCAGCAGCTCGCTGTCAGGGGACCCCTACAATGAGCAGTTCTTC.

The chain is built from TRBV4-1 and TRBJ2-7; D might be TRBD2 (6 bases). CDR3 size: 14 residues. Trimming removed 4 bases at V and 2 bases at J, with 12 bases between. From germline, CDR1 is MGHRA and CDR2 YSYEKL. DNA for the CDR3: TGCGCCAGCAGCCTCTTCGGGGGTACCTACGAGCAGTACTTC. Encoded protein: CASSLFGGTYEQYF.

The V call is TRBV7-3, the J call TRBJ2-7; TRBD2 matches 7 bases. CDR1 and CDR2 from the germline V gene are SGHTA and FQGTGA. V dropped 8 bases and J dropped 6; count of bases not matched to a gene: 16. CDR3 length equals 15 residues. CDR3 protein: CASRYIGAGVAEQYF. In DNA form, the CDR3 reads TGTGCCAGCCGTTATATAGGGGCGGGAGTCGCCGAGCAGTACTTC. Complete variable domain (other parts from reference TRBV7-3 and TRBJ2-7): GAGVSQTPSNKVTEKGKYVELRCDPISGHTALYWYRQSLGQGPEFLIYFQGTGAADDSGLPNDRFFAVRPEGSVSTLKIQRTERGDSAVYLCASRYIGAGVAEQYFGPGTRLTVT.

The chain combines TRBV19 with TRBJ2-7; 7 nucleotides align to TRBD2. The J segment lost 2 bases and the V segment lost 6 bases, leaving 4 bases of the junction unmatched. Germline CDR1 is LNHDA and CDR2 is SQIVND (reference sequence). This CDR3 comprises 13 residues. DNA of the CDR3: TGTGCCAGTAGCCCGGGACTAACCTACGAGCAGTACTTC. Translating it yields CASSPGLTYEQYF.

J is TRBJ2-1 and V is TRBV5-6; a possible D gene is TRBD2 (5 bases). Germline V lookup: CDR1 SGHDT, CDR2 YYEEEE. V gave up 4 bases and J gave up 7 bases, with 12 bases separating them. The length of the CDR3 is 13 residues. The CDR3 DNA is TGTGCCAGCAGCCGGGATAGGTCGAATGAGCAGTTCTTC. Its translation is CASSRDRSNEQFF.

This chain links TRBV25-1 with TRBJ2-1; 11 positions match TRBD2. This CDR3 is built from 16 residues. The junction had 4 bases not matched to a gene; V was cut back by 2 bases and J by 4 bases. Germline lookup yields CDR1 MGHDK and CDR2 SYGVNS. The CDR3, as DNA: TGTGCCAGCAGTGAAATGGGACTAGCGGAATACAATGAGCAGTTCTTC. Its translation: CASSEMGLAEYNEQFF.

The chain recombines TRBV6-1 with TRBJ1-1; 8 bases align to TRBD1. The J segment lost 2 bases and the V segment lost 4 bases, leaving 12 bases of the junction unmatched. Germline assignment: CDR1 MNHNS and CDR2 SASEGT. CDR3 length equals 17 residues. CDR3 nucleotide sequence: TGTGCCAGCAGTGTTCGGACAGGGCCCTTCCTCAACACTGAAGCTTTCTTT. Translated: CASSVRTGPFLNTEAFF.

The chain couples TRBV30 to TRBJ1-5, with TRBD1 matching over 10 bases. V shed 5 bases and J 0 bases; nucleotides not matched to a gene: 4. In germline, CDR1 is GTSNPN, CDR2 SVGIG (reference sequence). The CDR3 is made up of 15 amino acids. The CDR3 loop is CAWGQGDISNQPQHF. CDR3 DNA sequence: TGTGCCTGGGGACAGGGGGACATTAGCAATCAGCCCCAGCATTTT.

This sequence joins TRBV7-9 and TRBJ1-3; D is ambiguous. Germline V CDR1 and CDR2: SEHNR, FQNEAQ (reference sequence). The CDR3 sequence is 16 residues long. V gave up 6 bases and J gave up 0 bases, with 15 bases separating them. The CDR3 here is CASSFQAILSGNTIYF. The CDR3 coding sequence is TGTGCCAGCAGTTTTCAGGCGATTCTCTCTGGAAACACCATATATTTT.

The CDR3 nucleotides are TGCAGCGTTGAAGTCAGGGGGTTGGGCAATGAGCAGTTCTTC. Translation gives CSVEVRGLGNEQFF. The chain links TRBV29-1 to TRBJ2-1; 7 nucleotides line up with TRBD1. Germline V gene lookup returns CDR1 SQVTM and CDR2 ANQGSEA. The CDR3 loop spans 14 amino acids. Germline trimming cut 1 base from V and 6 bases from J; bases unmatched to any gene: 6.